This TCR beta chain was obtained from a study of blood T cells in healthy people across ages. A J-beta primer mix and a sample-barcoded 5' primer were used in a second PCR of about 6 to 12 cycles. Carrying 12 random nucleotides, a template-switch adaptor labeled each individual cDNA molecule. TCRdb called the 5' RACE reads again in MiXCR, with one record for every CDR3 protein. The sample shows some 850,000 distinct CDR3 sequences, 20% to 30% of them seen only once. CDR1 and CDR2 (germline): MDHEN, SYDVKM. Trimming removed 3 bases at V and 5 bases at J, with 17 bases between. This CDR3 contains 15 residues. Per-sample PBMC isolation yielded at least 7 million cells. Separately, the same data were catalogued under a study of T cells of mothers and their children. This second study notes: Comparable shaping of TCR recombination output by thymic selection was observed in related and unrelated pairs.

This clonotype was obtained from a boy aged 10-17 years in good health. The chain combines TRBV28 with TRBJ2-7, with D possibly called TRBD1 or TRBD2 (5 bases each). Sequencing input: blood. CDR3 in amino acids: CASSFLSGRPDEQYF. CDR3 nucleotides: TGTGCCAGCAGTTTCCTCTCGGGGCGGCCGGACGAGCAGTACTTC.